This T cell receptor (beta chain) was recovered during a study of shared clonotypes between healthy human individuals. General study results and limits: Clonotype sharing among donors was expected to depend on sequencing depth. For naive CD4 cells, around 5% of clonotypes were shared across a handful of donors.

The study ran the assay at deep level. Genomic DNA of every subset was divided equally among multiple immunoSEQ plates. Clones were sequenced by immunoSEQ multiplex PCR, and TCRdb holds only the in-frame ones, with some missing. The table has 2 million to 3 million clones, roughly 93% seen once. The CDR3 runs to 14 residues. V lost 6 bases, J lost 3 bases, and 7 bases stayed unmatched. Germline CDR1 reads SGHRS; CDR2 reads YFSETQ. Turning to this clone: The antigen is unknown.

The clonotype was recovered from a young man in good health. Some clones in this sample may be carry-over from other donors' samples. The chain combines TRBV5-1 with TRBJ2-7, with 9 positions matching TRBD2. The sequenced sample consisted of naive CD4+ T cells from PBMCs. Subset described: CD45RA+ positively selected. CDR3 sequence: CASNSGTSSYEQYF. CDR3 DNA: TGCGCCAGCAATTCCGGGACTAGCAGCTACGAGCAGTACTTC.